Following are 12 T cell receptor beta chains from one sample sequenced in a study of graft-versus-host responses after intestinal transplantation. Here immunoSEQ multiplex PCR was the method, and the copy in TCRdb shows in-frame clones only, minus some. The table lists approximately 77,000 clones, about 92% of them singletons. The sample here was PBMCs, taken 98 days after intestinal transplantation. Every receptor here comes from a human patient who received an intestinal transplant, so some T cells may come from the graft donor.

The rearrangement joins TRBV6-5 to TRBJ2-7, with D possibly TRBD1 on 6 matching bases. Trimming took off 2 bases at V and 4 bases at J, with 15 bases between the two ends. Germline V CDR1 and CDR2: MNHEY, SVGAGI. The CDR3 has 15 residues. Here the CDR3 reads CASSYTGTNKYEQYF. The CDR3 DNA is TGTGCCAGCAGTTACACCGGGACAAACAAATACGAGCAGTACTTC.

About this clone: This CDR3 is also generated by other DNA sequences in the sample. The chain uses TRBV6-5 and TRBJ1-1; D remains unclear. CDR1 and CDR2 (germline): MNHEY, SVGAGI. The CDR3 covers 14 residues. V was cut by 0 bases and J by 4 bases, with 9 bases left in between. This CDR3 is CASSYSTGSTEAFF. The CDR3 DNA reads as TGTGCCAGCAGTTACTCGACGGGATCCACTGAAGCTTTCTTT.

V and J are TRBV19 and TRBJ2-1; D is possibly TRBD2 (7 bases). V was trimmed by 6 bases and J by 3 bases, leaving 15 bases between them. This CDR3 spans 15 amino acids. Germline V gene lookup returns CDR1 LNHDA and CDR2 SQIVND (reference sequence). Here the CDR3 reads CASSTGGAYYNEQFF. The CDR3 DNA is TGTGCCAGTAGCACTGGGGGGGCCTACTACAATGAGCAGTTCTTC.

This chain links TRBV30 with TRBJ1-2, with D perhaps matching TRBD1 (5 bases). V lost 3 bases and J lost 10, with 18 bases in between. The CDR3 extends over 13 amino acids. Germline values: CDR1 GTSNPN, CDR2 SVGIG (reference sequence). The CDR3 region has the DNA TGTGCCTGGAGCGGGGCGGGACTCCCTCCCTACACCTTC. Amino acid sequence: CAWSGAGLPPYTF.

V and J are TRBV15 and TRBJ2-1; maybe TRBD1 (6 bases). The germline V gene has CDR1 LNHNV and CDR2 YYDKDF (reference sequence). CDR3 length equals 14 residues. V was shortened by 10 bases and J by 3 bases, with 16 bases between the two germline ends. CDR3 coding DNA: TGTGCCATTTCGGACAGAATAGACTACAATGAGCAGTTCTTC. Translation gives CAISDRIDYNEQFF.

The chain joins TRBV5-4 to TRBJ2-3; 15 bases map to TRBD2. V dropped 4 bases and J dropped 4; count of bases not matched to a gene: 7. This CDR3 is built from 17 residues. The germline CDR1 and CDR2 sequences are SGHNT and YYREEE (reference sequence). DNA for the CDR3: TGTGCCAGCAGCGCGGGACTAGCGGGAGGAGTATCAGATACGCAGTATTTT. It specifies CASSAGLAGGVSDTQYF. The whole variable domain, remainder taken from reference TRBV5-4 and TRBJ2-3, is ETGVTQSPTHLIKTRGQQVTLRCSSQSGHNTVSWYQQALGQGPQFIFQYYREEENGRGNFPPRFSGLQFPNYSSELNVNALELDDSALYLCASSAGLAGGVSDTQYFGPGTRLTVL.

The rearrangement uses TRBV2 and TRBJ2-3; D gene uncertain. The CDR3 loop spans 11 amino acids. Trimming cost V 8 bases and J 5 bases, with 8 bases left between them. The V gene's germline CDR1 is SNHLY and CDR2 FYNNEI. For the CDR3, the DNA is TGTGCCAGCGAGGTGGAAGATACGCAGTATTTT. Its translation: CASEVEDTQYF. The full variable domain, completed using reference TRBV2 and TRBJ2-3, is EPEVTQTPSHQVTQMGQEVILRCVPISNHLYFYWYRQILGQKVEFLVSFYNNEISEKSEIFDDQFSVERPDGSNFTLKIRSTKLEDSAMYFCASEVEDTQYFGPGTRLTVL.

This rearrangement joins TRBV7-6 to TRBJ1-2, with D tentatively TRBD1 (5 bases). The length of the CDR3 is 15 residues. Per the germline V gene, CDR1 is SGHVS and CDR2 is FNYEAQ. V lost 5 bases and J 0 bases, leaving 13 bases between the germline ends. The DNA for the CDR3 is TGTGCCAGCAGCATCTACAGGCCCGCTAACTATGGCTACACCTTC. Translating gives CASSIYRPANYGYTF.

The rearrangement links TRBV29-1 to TRBJ2-7, with TRBD2 identical over 13 bases. After removal of 6 bases from V and 7 bases from J, the junction contained 6 bases not matched to a gene. The CDR3 spans 13 residues. Germline CDR1 and CDR2: SQVTM and ANQGSEA. The CDR3 DNA sequence: TGCAGCGTCGTGACTAGCGGGAGGCTGGAGCAGTACTTC. Amino acid sequence: CSVVTSGRLEQYF.

The V call is TRBV4-1, the J call TRBJ2-7; D call uncertain. V was trimmed by 2 bases and J by 2 bases, leaving 7 bases between them. CDR3 length equals 13 residues. Germline CDR1 MGHRA, CDR2 YSYEKL. The CDR3 region has the DNA TGCGCCAGCAGCCAAACCGCTACCTACGAGCAGTACTTC. It codes for CASSQTATYEQYF.

The chain recombines TRBV6-6 with TRBJ2-5, with D possibly matching TRBD1 (5 bases). V lost 2 bases and J lost 2, with 9 bases in between. This CDR3 is built from 14 residues. Germline lookup yields CDR1 MNHNY and CDR2 SVGAGI (reference sequence). The CDR3 DNA follows: TGTGCCAGCAGTTACGGCAGGGCGCAAGAGACCCAGTACTTC. It specifies CASSYGRAQETQYF.

The J gene is TRBJ2-7, the V gene TRBV25-1; D unresolved. The CDR3 totals 11 residues. Germline V gene lookup returns CDR1 MGHDK and CDR2 SYGVNS. The V end lost 4 bases, the J end lost 4 bases, and 5 bases lay between the germline ends. As DNA, the CDR3 is TGTGCCAGCAGTGGTTTATACGAGCAGTACTTC. Protein sequence: CASSGLYEQYF.